This TCR beta chain was identified during a study of blood T cell repertoires in COVID-19. Study-wide background: COVID-19 samples collected from the United States, Italy and Spain covered acute and convalescent phases. T cells, B-cell-depleted T cells, or PBMCs supplied cDNA or gDNA.

In the study's own analysis: Reference gene primer amplification gave nucleated cell count estimates. The assay was immunoSEQ multiplex PCR, and TCRdb's table has in-frame clones only and misses some. V and J calls and clone size are those listed in that table; D and trimming were worked out from the DNA. The table records 150,000 to 200,000 clones, 90% of them present only once. The CDR3 length is 14 residues. Germline V lookup: CDR1 SGDLS, CDR2 YYNGEE. Trimming pared 0 bases from V and 2 bases from J, leaving 8 bases between. The receptor comes from a man aged 45-65 years with acute or convalescent COVID-19. The sequenced sample consisted of peripheral blood. The V and J genes are TRBV9 and TRBJ2-5, with D possibly being TRBD1 (5 bases). The CDR3 DNA reads as TGTGCCAGCAGCGTAGAATCAGGGCAAGAGACCCAGTACTTC. Translating gives CASSVESGQETQYF.